This TCR beta chain stems from a study of technical replicates of blood from a handful of donors. Repertoires were generated with immunoSEQ multiplex PCR, while TCRdb's copy carries only in-frame clones and drops some. Here the sample spans approximately 18,000 clones, 65% to 85% being singletons. Germline loops: CDR1 SEHNR, CDR2 FQNEAQ (reference sequence). Between the trimmed V and J ends, which lost 5 bases and 2 bases, there was a span of 16 bases. The CDR3 is 15 residues long. The sequence derives from a human donor in good health. Some clones in this sample may be carry-over from other donors' samples. Material for sequencing was PBMCs. This chain joins TRBV7-9 and TRBJ2-7; TRBD2 might be the D (6 bases). CDR3 sequence (DNA): TGTGCCAGCAGCCTCGGGACTCTCATTACCTACGAGCAGTACTTC. This gives the protein CASSLGTLITYEQYF.